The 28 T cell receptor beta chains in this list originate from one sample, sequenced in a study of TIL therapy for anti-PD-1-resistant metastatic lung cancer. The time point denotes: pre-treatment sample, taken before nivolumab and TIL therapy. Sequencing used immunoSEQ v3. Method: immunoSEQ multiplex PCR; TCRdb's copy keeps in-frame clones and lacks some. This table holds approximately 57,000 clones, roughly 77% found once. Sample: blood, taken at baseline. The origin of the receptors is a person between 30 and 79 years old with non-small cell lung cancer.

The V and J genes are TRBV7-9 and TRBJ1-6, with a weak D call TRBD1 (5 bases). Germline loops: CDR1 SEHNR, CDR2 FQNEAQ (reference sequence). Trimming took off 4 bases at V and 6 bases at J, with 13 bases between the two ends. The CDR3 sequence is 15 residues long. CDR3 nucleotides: TGTGCCAGCAGCTCCACAGGAGGAGGTAATTCACCCCTCCACTTT. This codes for CASSSTGGGNSPLHF.

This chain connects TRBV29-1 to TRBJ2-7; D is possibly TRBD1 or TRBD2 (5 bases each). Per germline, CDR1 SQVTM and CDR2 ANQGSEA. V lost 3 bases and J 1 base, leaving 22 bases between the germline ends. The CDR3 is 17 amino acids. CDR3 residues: CSVDLWAHGTESYEQYF. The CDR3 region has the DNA TGCAGCGTTGACCTTTGGGCTCACGGGACGGAGTCCTACGAGCAGTACTTC.

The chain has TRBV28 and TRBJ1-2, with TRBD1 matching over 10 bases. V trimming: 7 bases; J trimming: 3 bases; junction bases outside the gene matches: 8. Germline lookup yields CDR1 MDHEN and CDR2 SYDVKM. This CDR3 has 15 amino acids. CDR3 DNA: TGTGCCAGCACTATGACAGGGGGCCGAGACTATGGCTACACCTTC. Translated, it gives CASTMTGGRDYGYTF.

The CDR3 sequence is CASSLDSLNQPQHF. The DNA for the CDR3 is TGCGCCAGCAGCTTGGACAGCCTTAATCAGCCCCAGCATTTT. The V and J genes are TRBV5-1 and TRBJ1-5; D is unclear. The V end lost 0 bases, the J end lost 4 bases, and 8 bases lay between the germline ends. Germline V gene data show CDR1 as SGHRS and CDR2 as YFSETQ. CDR3 size: 14 residues. Based on the CDR3 plus reference TRBV5-1 and TRBJ1-5, the full variable domain is KAGVTQTPRYLIKTRGQQVTLSCSPISGHRSVSWYQQTPGQGLQFLFEYFSETQRNKGNFPGRFSGRQFSNSRSEMNVSTLELGDSALYLCASSLDSLNQPQHFGDGTRLSIL.

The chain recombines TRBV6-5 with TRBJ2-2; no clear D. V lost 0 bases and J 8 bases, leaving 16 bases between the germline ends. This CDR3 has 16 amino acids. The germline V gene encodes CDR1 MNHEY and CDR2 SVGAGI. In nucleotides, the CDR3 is TGTGCCAGCAGTTACTCGAATTTCCGGGCAACGGGGGAGCTGTTTTTT. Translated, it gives CASSYSNFRATGELFF.

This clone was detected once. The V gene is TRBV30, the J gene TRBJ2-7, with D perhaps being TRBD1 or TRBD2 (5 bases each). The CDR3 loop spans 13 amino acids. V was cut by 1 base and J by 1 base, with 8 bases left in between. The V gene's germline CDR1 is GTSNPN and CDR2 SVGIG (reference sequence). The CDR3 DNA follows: TGTGCCTGGAGTGGTGGGGGTTCCTACGAGCAGTACTTC. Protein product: CAWSGGGSYEQYF.

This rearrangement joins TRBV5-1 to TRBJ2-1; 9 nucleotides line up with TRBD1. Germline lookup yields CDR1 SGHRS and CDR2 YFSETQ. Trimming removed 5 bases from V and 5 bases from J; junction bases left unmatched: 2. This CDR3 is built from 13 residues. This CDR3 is CASRGQGHNEQFF. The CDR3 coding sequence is TGCGCCAGCAGGGGACAGGGTCACAATGAGCAGTTCTTC.

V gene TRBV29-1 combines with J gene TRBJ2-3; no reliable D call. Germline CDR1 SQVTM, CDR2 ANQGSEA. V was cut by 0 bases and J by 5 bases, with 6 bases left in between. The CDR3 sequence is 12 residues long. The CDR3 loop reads CSVEDSRDTQYF. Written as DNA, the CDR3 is TGCAGCGTTGAAGATAGTCGAGATACGCAGTATTTT.

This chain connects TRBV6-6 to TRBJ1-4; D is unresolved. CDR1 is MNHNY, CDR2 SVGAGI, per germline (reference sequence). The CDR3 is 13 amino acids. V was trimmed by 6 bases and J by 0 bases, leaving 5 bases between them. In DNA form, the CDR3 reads TGTGCCAGCAGGCCAGCAACTAATGAAAAACTGTTTTTT. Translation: CASRPATNEKLFF.

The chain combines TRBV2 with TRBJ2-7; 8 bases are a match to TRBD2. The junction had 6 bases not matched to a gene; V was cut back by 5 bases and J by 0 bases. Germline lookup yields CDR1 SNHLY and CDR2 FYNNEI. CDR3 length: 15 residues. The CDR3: CASSPGLGDSYEQYF. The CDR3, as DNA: TGTGCCAGCAGTCCGGGACTAGGGGACTCCTACGAGCAGTACTTC.

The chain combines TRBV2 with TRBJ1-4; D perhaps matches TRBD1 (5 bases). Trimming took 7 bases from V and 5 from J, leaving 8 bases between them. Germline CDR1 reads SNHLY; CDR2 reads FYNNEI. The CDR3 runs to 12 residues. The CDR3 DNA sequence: TGTGCCAGCACCGGGGCCAATGAAAAACTGTTTTTT. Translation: CASTGANEKLFF.

The CDR3 sequence: CASSASGRGADTQYF. The CDR3 DNA reads as TGTGCCAGCAGCGCTAGCGGGAGAGGGGCAGATACGCAGTATTTT. V and J are TRBV9 and TRBJ2-3; 10 bases fit TRBD2. The CDR3 has 15 residues. The junction had 5 bases not matched to a gene; V was cut back by 3 bases and J by 4 bases. The V gene's germline CDR1 is SGDLS and CDR2 YYNGEE.

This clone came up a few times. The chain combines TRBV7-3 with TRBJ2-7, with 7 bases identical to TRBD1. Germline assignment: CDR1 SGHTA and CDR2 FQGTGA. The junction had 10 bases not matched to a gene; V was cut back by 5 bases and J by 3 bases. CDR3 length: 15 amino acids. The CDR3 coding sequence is TGTGCCAGCAGCCCCCTAGGACAGGAAAGCTACGAGCAGTACTTC. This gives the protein CASSPLGQESYEQYF.

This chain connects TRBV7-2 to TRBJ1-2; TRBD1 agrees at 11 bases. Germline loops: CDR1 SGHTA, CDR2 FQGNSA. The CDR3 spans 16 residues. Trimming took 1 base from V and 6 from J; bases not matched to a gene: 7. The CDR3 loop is CASSLGPDRGPNGYTF. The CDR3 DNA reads TGTGCCAGCAGCTTAGGACCGGACAGGGGGCCGAATGGCTACACCTTC. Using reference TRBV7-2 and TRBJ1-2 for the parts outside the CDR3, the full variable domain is GAGVSQSPSNKVTEKGKDVELRCDPISGHTALYWYRQSLGQGLEFLIYFQGNSAPDKSGLPSDRFSAERTGGSVSTLTIQRTQQEDSAVYLCASSLGPDRGPNGYTFGSGTRLTVV.

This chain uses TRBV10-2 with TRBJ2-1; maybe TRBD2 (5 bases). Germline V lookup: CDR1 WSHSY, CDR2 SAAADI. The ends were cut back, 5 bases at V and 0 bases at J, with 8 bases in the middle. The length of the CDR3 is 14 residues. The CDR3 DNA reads TGCGCCAGCAGTCGTGGGAGCTCCTACAATGAGCAGTTCTTC. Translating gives CASSRGSSYNEQFF.

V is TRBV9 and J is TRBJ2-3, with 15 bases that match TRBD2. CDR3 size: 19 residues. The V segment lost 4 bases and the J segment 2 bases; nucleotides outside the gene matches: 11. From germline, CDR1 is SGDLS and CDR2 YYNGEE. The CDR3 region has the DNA TGTGCCAGCAGCCCTCGGACTAGCGGGGGGGGTCCCACCACAGATACGCAGTATTTT. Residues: CASSPRTSGGGPTTDTQYF.

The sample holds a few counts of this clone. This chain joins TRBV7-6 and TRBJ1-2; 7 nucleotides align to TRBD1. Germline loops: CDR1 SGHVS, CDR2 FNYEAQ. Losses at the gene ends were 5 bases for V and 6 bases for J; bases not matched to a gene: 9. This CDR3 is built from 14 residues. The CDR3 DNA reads TGTGCCAGCAGCCACGGGCAGGGGGTGAATGGCTACACCTTC. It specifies CASSHGQGVNGYTF.

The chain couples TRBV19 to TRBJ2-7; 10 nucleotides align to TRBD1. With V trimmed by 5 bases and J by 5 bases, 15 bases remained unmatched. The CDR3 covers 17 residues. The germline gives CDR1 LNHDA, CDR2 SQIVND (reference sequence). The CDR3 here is CASSAVSLWDRGDEQYF. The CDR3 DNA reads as TGTGCCAGTAGTGCAGTAAGTCTCTGGGACAGGGGCGACGAGCAGTACTTC.

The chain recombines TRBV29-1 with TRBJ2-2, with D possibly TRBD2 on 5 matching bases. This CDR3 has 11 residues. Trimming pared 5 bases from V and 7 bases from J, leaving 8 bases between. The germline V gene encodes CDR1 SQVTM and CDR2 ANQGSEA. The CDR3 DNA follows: TGCAGCGTTTGGACTGACGGGGAGCTGTTTTTT. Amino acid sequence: CSVWTDGELFF.

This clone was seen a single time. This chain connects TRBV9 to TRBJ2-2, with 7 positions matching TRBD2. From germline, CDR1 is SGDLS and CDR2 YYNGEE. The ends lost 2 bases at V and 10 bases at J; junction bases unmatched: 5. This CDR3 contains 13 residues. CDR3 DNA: TGTGCCAGCAGCGTTCGGGAGGATAAGGAGCTGTTTTTT. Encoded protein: CASSVREDKELFF.

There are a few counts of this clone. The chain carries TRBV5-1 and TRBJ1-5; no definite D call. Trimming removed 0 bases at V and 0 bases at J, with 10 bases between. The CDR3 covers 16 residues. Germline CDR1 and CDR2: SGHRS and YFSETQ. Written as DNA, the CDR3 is TGCGCCAGCAGCTTGGGCGGAAGGTATAGCAATCAGCCCCAGCATTTT. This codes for CASSLGGRYSNQPQHF.

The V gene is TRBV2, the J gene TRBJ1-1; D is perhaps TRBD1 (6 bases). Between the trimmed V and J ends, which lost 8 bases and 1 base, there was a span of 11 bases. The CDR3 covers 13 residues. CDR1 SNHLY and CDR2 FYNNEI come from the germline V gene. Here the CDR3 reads CASLGQWNTEAFF. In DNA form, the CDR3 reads TGTGCCAGCCTCGGACAGTGGAACACTGAAGCTTTCTTT.

The CDR3 loop is CASSYGVSYGYTF. DNA for the CDR3: TGTGCCAGCAGTTACGGGGTTTCCTATGGCTACACCTTC. This sequence joins TRBV6-5 and TRBJ1-2; unclear D gene. Germline CDR1 reads MNHEY; CDR2 reads SVGAGI. The CDR3 length is 13 residues. Between the trimmed V and J ends, which lost 2 bases and 4 bases, there was a span of 8 bases.

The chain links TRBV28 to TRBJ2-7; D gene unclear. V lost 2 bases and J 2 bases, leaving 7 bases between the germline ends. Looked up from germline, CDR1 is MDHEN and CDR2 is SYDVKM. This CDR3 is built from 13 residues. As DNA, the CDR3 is TGTGCCAGCAGTTTAGAGTTTACCTACGAGCAGTACTTC. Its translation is CASSLEFTYEQYF.

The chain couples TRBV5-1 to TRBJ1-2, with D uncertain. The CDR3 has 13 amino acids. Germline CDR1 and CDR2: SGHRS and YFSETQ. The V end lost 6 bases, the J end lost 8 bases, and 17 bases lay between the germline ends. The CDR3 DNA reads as TGCGCCAGCAATTCCGATCTGGAGTCGGGCTACACCTTC. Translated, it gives CASNSDLESGYTF.

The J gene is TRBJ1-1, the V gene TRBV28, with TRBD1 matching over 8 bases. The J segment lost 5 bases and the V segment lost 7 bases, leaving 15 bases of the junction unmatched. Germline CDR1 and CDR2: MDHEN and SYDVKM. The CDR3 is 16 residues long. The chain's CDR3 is CASTPWGRRGPTEAFF. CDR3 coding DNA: TGTGCCAGCACCCCTTGGGGGCGCAGGGGGCCAACTGAAGCTTTCTTT.

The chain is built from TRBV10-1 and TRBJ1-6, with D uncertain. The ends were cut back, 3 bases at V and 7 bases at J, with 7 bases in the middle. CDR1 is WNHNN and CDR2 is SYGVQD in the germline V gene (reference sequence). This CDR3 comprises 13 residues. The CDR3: CASSDTLNSPLHF. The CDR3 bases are TGCGCCAGCAGTGATACCTTGAATTCACCCCTCCACTTT.

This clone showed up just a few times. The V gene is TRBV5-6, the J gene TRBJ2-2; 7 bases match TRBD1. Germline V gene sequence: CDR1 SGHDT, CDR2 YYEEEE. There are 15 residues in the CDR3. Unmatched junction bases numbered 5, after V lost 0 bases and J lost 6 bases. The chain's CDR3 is CASSLGQGGSGELFF. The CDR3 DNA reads TGTGCCAGCAGCTTGGGACAGGGCGGGTCCGGGGAGCTGTTTTTT.